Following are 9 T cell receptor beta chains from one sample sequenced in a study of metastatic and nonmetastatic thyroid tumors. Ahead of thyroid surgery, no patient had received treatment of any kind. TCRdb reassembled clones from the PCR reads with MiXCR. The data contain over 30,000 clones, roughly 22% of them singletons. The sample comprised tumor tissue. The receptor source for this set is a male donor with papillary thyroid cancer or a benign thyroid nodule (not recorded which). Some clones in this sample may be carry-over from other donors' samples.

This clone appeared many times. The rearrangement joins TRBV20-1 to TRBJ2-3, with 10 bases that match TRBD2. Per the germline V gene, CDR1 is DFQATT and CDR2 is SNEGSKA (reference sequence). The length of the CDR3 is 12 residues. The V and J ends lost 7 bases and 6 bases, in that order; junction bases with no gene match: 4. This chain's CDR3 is CSVLLAGDTQYF. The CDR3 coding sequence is TGCAGTGTCTTACTAGCGGGGGATACGCAGTATTTT.

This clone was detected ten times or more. CDR3 nucleotide sequence: TGTGCCAGCAGTGATCGGAACCACTTTGAAGCTTTCTTT. Protein: CASSDRNHFEAFF. The chain uses TRBV6-4 and TRBJ1-1; D unresolved. Looked up from germline, CDR1 is MRHNA and CDR2 is SNTAGT. The CDR3 consists of 13 residues. Trimming removed 3 bases from V and 7 bases from J, with 12 bases in between.

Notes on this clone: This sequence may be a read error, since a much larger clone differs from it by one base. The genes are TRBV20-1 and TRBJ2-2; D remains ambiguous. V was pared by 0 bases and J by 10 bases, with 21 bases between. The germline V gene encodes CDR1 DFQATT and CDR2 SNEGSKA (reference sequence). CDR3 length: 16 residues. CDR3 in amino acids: CSARDGPTPNTLELFF. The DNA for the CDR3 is TGCAGTGCTAGAGATGGGCCGACTCCGAACACCTTGGAGCTGTTTTTT.

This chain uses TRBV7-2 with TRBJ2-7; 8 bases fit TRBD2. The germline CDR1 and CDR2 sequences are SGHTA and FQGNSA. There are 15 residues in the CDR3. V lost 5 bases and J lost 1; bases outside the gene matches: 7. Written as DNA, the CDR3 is TGTGCCAGCAGCGAGGCGGGAGGTAAATCCTACGAGCAGTACTTC. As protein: CASSEAGGKSYEQYF.

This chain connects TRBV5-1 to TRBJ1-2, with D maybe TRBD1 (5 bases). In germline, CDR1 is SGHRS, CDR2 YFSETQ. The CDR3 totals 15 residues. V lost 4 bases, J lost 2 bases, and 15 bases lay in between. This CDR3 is CASSKGTAGNYGYTF. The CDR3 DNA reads TGCGCCAGCAGCAAAGGGACGGCCGGGAACTATGGCTACACCTTC.

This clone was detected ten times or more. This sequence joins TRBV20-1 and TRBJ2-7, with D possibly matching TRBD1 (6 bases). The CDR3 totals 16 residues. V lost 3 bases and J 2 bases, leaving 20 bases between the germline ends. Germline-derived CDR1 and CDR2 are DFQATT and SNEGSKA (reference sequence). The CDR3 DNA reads TGCAGTGCTAGTTCGGTTCACAACAGGGTCCCCTACGAGCAGTACTTC. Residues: CSASSVHNRVPYEQYF.

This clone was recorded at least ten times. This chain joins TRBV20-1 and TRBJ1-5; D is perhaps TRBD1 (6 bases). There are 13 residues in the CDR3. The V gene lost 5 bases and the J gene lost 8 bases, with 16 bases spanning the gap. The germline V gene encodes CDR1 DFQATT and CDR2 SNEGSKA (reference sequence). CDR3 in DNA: TGCAGTGCTCGACAGCCAGGGGAAAAGCCCCAGCATTTT. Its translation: CSARQPGEKPQHF.

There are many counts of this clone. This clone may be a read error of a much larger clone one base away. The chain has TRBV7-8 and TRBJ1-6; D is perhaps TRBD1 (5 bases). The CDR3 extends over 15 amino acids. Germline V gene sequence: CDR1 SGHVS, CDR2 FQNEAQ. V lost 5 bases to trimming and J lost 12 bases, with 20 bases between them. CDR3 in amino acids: CASSSQRPGDLPLHF. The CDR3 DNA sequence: TGTGCCAGCAGCAGCCAGAGACCGGGGGATTTACCCCTCCACTTT.

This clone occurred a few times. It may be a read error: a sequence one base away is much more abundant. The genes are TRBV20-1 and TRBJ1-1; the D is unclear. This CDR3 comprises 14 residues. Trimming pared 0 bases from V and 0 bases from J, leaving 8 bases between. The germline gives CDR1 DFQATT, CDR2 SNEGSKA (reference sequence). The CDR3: CSAREVSMNTEAFF. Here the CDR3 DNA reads TGCAGTGCTAGAGAGGTAAGTATGAACACTGAAGCTTTCTTT.